This TCR beta chain was retrieved from a study of shared clonotypes between healthy human individuals. Study-level results: Clonotype sharing across a few donors was observed for around 5% of naive CD4 clonotypes.

In regard to this clone: Its antigen remains unknown. One end of the junction fails to match germline, which may point to a read error.

The investigators split CD4+ cells into a CD45RA+ naive subset and a CD45RA-negative memory subset. Original processing methods: Junction-only sequences produced by ImmunoSEQ had no quality scores, so filtering differed. Measured with immunoSEQ multiplex PCR; TCRdb has only the in-frame clones, and not every one. That table supplies the V and J calls and clone size; D and trimming were determined from the DNA. The sample records 2 million to 3 million clones, approximately 93% being singletons. Germline V gives CDR1 MNHNS, CDR2 SASEGT. The CDR3 is made up of 14 amino acids. This clonotype was sampled from a man aged 18 to 29 in good health. Some clones in this sample may be carry-over from other donors' samples. J is TRBJ2-7 and V is TRBV6-1; 11 bases fit TRBD1. Specimen: naive CD4+ T cells from PBMCs. The subset was: CD45RA+ positively selected. The CDR3 DNA is TGTGCCAGCAGTCTCGGGACAGGGGGTCTTGGCAGTGACTTC. Translating it yields CASSLGTGGLGSDF.